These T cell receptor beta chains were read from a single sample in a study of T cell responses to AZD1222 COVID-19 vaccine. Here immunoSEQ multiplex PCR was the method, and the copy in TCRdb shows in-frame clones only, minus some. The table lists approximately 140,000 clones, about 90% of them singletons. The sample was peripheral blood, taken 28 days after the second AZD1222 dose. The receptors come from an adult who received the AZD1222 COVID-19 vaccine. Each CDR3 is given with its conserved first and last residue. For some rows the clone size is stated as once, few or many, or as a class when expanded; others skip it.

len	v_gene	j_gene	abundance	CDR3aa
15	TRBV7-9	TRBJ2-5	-	CASSRSGGTQETQYF
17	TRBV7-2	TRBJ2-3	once	CASSYSGGGFRTDTQYF
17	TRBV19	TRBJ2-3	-	CASSIPTNYPYTDTQYF
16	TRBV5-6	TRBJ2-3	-	CASSLPSGYSTDTQYF
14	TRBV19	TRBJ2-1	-	CASSIGQGGNEQFF
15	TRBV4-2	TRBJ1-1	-	CASSQEEGASTEAFF
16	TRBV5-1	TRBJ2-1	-	CASSLGLVRSDNEQFF
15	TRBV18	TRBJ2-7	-	CASSPEQGAPYEQYF
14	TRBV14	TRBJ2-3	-	CASSQGSGRDTQYF
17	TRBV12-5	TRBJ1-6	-	CASALVPLGHFNSPLHF
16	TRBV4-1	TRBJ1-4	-	CASSQGLQATNEKLFF
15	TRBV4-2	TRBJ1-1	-	CASSQEVRENTEAFF
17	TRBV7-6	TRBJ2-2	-	CASSLRLAGSNTGELFF
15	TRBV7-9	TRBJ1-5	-	CASSFGQGWNQPQHF
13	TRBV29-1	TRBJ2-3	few	CSGNTGGTDTQYF
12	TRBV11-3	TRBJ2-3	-	CASSENSDTQYF
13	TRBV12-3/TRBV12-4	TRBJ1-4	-	CASSPGAFEKLFF
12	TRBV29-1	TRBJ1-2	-	CSVGQGDYGYTF
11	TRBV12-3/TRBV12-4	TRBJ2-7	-	CASSAGGKQYF
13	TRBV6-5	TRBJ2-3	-	CASSSGETDTQYF
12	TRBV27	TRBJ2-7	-	CASSQHSSEQYF
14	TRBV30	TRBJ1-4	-	CAWSVRQGREKLFF
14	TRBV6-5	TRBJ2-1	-	CASSYVEERNEQFF
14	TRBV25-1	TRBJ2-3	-	CASRGGLAANTQYF
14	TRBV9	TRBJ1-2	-	CASSAETGVSGYTF
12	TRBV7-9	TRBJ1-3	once	CASRGGGNTIYF
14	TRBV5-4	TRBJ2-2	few	CASSFGVASGELFF
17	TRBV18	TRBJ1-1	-	CASSPNQVGGADTEAFF
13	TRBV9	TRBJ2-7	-	CASNMGTGNEQYF
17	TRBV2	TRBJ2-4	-	CASRGGRPGEDKNIQYF
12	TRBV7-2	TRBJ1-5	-	CASSLENQPQHF
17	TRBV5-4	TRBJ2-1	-	CASSSLGLAGEYNEQFF
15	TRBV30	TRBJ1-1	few	CAWSPWQAYDTEAFF
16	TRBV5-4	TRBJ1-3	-	CASSPFGLQAGNTIYF
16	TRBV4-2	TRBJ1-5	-	CASSQEQGLSNQPQHF
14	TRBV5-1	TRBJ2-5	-	CASPSSGGEETQYF
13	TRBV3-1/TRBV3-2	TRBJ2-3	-	CASSPRNTDTQYF
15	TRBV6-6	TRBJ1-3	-	CASSYSTGSGNTIYF
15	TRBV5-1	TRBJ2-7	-	CASSFTGQGAGEQYF
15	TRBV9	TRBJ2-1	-	CASSVVRGAHNEQFF
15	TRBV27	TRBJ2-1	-	CASSLLAGGFHEQFF
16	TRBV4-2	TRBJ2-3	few	CASSQDGTSGADTQYF
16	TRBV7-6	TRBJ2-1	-	CASSALSGRAVDEQFF
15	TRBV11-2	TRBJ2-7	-	CASSSRMGTKGEQYF
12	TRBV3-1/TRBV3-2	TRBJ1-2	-	CASSLTGRGYTF
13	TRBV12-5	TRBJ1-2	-	CASGLTGGYGYTF
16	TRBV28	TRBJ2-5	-	CASSLASGAAQETQYF
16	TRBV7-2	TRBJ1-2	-	CASSGGQGVLNYGYTF
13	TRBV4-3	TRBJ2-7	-	CASSTTGGGEQYF
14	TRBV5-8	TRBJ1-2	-	CASSLSGTNYGYTF
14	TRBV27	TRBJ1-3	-	CASSLTVSGNTIYF
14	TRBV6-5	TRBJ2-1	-	CASSYSASGNEQFF